The 22 T cell receptor beta chains given below trace back to one sample, sequenced in a study of OX40 agonist ivuxolimab in advanced cancers. Data came from immunoSEQ multiplex PCR; TCRdb stores just in-frame clones and leaves some out. The sample consists of tens of thousands of clones, around 89% of them appearing once. This sample comprised CD4+ or CD8+ T cells sorted from blood, obtained in a trial of the OX40 agonist ivuxolimab. These receptor sequences come from an adult with an advanced solid tumor such as melanoma, head and neck, liver or kidney cancer.

This chain links TRBV19 with TRBJ2-3; TRBD2 aligns across 8 bases. The CDR3 sequence is 15 residues long. The V and J ends lost 5 bases and 4 bases, in that order; junction bases with no gene match: 8. In germline, CDR1 is LNHDA, CDR2 SQIVND (reference sequence). This CDR3 reads CASSFPGLAPDTQYF. CDR3 coding DNA: TGTGCCAGTAGTTTCCCCGGACTAGCCCCAGATACGCAGTATTTT.

The rearrangement links TRBV4-1 to TRBJ2-7; D is perhaps TRBD1 or TRBD2 (6 bases each). Germline V CDR1 and CDR2: MGHRA, YSYEKL. Trimming took 10 bases from V and 3 from J, leaving 19 bases between them. CDR3 length: 14 amino acids. The CDR3 nucleotides are TGCGCCACCTCACGGGGGCAGGGAGTCTACGAGCAGTACTTC. Its protein is CATSRGQGVYEQYF.

The gene calls are TRBV5-5 and TRBJ1-1, with unresolved D. The CDR3 runs to 14 residues. Germline loops: CDR1 SGHKS, CDR2 YYEKEE (reference sequence). Trimming pared 0 bases from V and 0 bases from J, leaving 6 bases between. CDR3 sequence reads: CASSLERLNTEAFF. The CDR3 DNA is TGTGCCAGCAGCTTGGAGAGGTTGAACACTGAAGCTTTCTTT.

The J gene is TRBJ2-1, the V gene TRBV13; D tentatively reads TRBD1 or TRBD2 (5 bases each). The CDR3 extends over 13 amino acids. CDR1 is PRHDT and CDR2 is FYEKMQ in the germline V gene (reference sequence). Trimming left V 5 bases short and J 7 bases short, with 12 bases between. CDR3 DNA sequence: TGTGCCAGCAGCCCTGGGGACCTTAATGAGCAGTTCTTC. It encodes CASSPGDLNEQFF. The full variable domain, in which reference TRBV13 and TRBJ2-1 provide the parts outside the CDR3, is AAGVIQSPRHLIKEKRETATLKCYPIPRHDTVYWYQQGPGQDPQFLISFYEKMQSDKGSIPDRFSAQQFSDYHSELNMSSLELGDSALYFCASSPGDLNEQFFGPGTRLTVL.

The chain joins TRBV28 to TRBJ2-3; possible D gene TRBD2, 6 bases. This CDR3 is built from 15 residues. Deletions cut 6 bases from V and 1 base from J, with 14 bases between. From germline, CDR1 is MDHEN and CDR2 SYDVKM. The CDR3 nucleotides read TGTGCCAGCAGCGTCGCGGCTAGCGGCACAGATACGCAGTATTTT. Translated, it gives CASSVAASGTDTQYF.

On this clone itself: Other DNA variants within this sample encode the same CDR3. J is TRBJ1-1 and V is TRBV28; no clear D gene. This CDR3 region has 11 residues. CDR1 is MDHEN, CDR2 SYDVKM, per germline. V gave up 2 bases and J gave up 4 bases, with 2 bases separating them. For the CDR3, the DNA is TGTGCCAGCAGTTTAGGCACTGAAGCTTTCTTT. As protein: CASSLGTEAFF.

The rearrangement uses TRBV2 and TRBJ2-5; D tentatively fits TRBD1 or TRBD2 (5 bases each). Germline loops: CDR1 SNHLY, CDR2 FYNNEI. V lost 3 bases and J 5 bases, leaving 19 bases between the germline ends. The CDR3 contains 16 residues. CDR3 in DNA: TGTGCCAGCAGTGACATTTTAGCCCTTCGGGGCGAGACCCAGTACTTC. Its protein is CASSDILALRGETQYF.

This chain connects TRBV29-1 to TRBJ2-3; the D gene is possibly TRBD2 (5 bases). The CDR3 has 11 residues. V gave up 4 bases and J gave up 8 bases, with 10 bases separating them. Per the germline V gene, CDR1 is SQVTM and CDR2 is ANQGSEA. In DNA form, the CDR3 reads TGCAGCGTTGTAGGGAGTGGTACGCAGTATTTT. This sequence encodes CSVVGSGTQYF.

The chain recombines TRBV7-6 with TRBJ1-2; 7 positions match TRBD1. The CDR3 runs 13 residues. Trimming at V came to 9 bases and at J to 4 bases, leaving 8 bases not matched to a gene. Germline CDR1 reads SGHVS; CDR2 reads FNYEAQ. The CDR3 nucleotides read TGTGCCAGACACCGGGACAGAGTCTATGGCTACACCTTC. This codes for CARHRDRVYGYTF.

The chain joins TRBV2 to TRBJ2-2; tentatively, D is TRBD1 or TRBD2 (6 bases each). Germline CDR1 SNHLY, CDR2 FYNNEI. The CDR3 length is 14 residues. V gave up 9 bases and J gave up 5 bases, with 16 bases separating them. The CDR3 spells CASEGGPLTGELFF. CDR3 nucleotides: TGTGCCAGTGAGGGGGGCCCACTTACCGGGGAGCTGTTTTTT. Supplemented by reference TRBV2 and TRBJ2-2, the full variable domain reads EPEVTQTPSHQVTQMGQEVILRCVPISNHLYFYWYRQILGQKVEFLVSFYNNEISEKSEIFDDQFSVERPDGSNFTLKIRSTKLEDSAMYFCASEGGPLTGELFFGEGSRLTVL.

DNA of the CDR3: TGTGCCAGCAGCTTGCGGGGAGGGGGCATTGGAGCTTTCTTT. Translation gives CASSLRGGGIGAFF. The rearrangement joins TRBV5-6 to TRBJ1-1; 7 nucleotides line up with TRBD1. In germline, CDR1 is SGHDT, CDR2 YYEEEE. Unmatched junction bases numbered 10, after V lost 1 base and J lost 10 bases. This CDR3 comprises 14 residues.

This chain joins TRBV6-1 and TRBJ2-3; no clear D. Between the trimmed V and J ends, which lost 3 bases and 4 bases, there was a span of 14 bases. The germline V gene has CDR1 MNHNS and CDR2 SASEGT. The CDR3 is 15 residues long. The DNA of the CDR3 is TGTGCCAGCAGTGACCACGGAGAGTTGCCAGATACGCAGTATTTT. Amino acids: CASSDHGELPDTQYF.

V and J are TRBV4-3 and TRBJ2-4; D is unclear. With 1 base removed from V and 0 bases from J, the gap between germline ends came to 7 bases. From germline, CDR1 is LGHNA and CDR2 YSLEER. CDR3 length equals 15 residues. The CDR3 sequence: CASSQGTLAKNIQYF. In nucleotides, the CDR3 is TGCGCCAGCAGCCAAGGCACCCTAGCCAAAAACATTCAGTACTTC.

The J gene is TRBJ2-7, the V gene TRBV6-6; 8 bases align to TRBD2. After removal of 5 bases from V and 2 bases from J, the junction contained 2 bases not matched to a gene. Germline V lookup: CDR1 MNHNY, CDR2 SVGAGI (reference sequence). This CDR3 contains 13 residues. DNA for the CDR3: TGTGCCAGCAGTAGCGGGAGAGCCTACGAGCAGTACTTC. Amino acid sequence: CASSSGRAYEQYF.

V is TRBV7-6 and J is TRBJ1-4; D remains ambiguous. The germline gives CDR1 SGHVS, CDR2 FNYEAQ. The germline V and J ends were trimmed by 0 bases and 10 bases, with 18 bases remaining between them. This CDR3 spans 16 amino acids. The CDR3 sequence is CASSLAAGTLRGKLFF. CDR3 sequence (DNA): TGTGCCAGCAGCTTAGCGGCGGGAACCCTGCGAGGAAAACTGTTTTTT.

The genes are TRBV5-6 and TRBJ2-1, with D hard to call. V shed 0 bases and J shed 0 bases, with 7 bases lying between them. Germline CDR1 SGHDT, CDR2 YYEEEE. The CDR3 is 15 residues long. CDR3 sequence (DNA): TGTGCCAGCAGCTTGGGAAGGAGCTCCTACAATGAGCAGTTCTTC. This sequence encodes CASSLGRSSYNEQFF.

The gene calls are TRBV7-3 and TRBJ2-1; the D is unclear. Germline V CDR1 and CDR2: SGHTA, FQGTGA. This CDR3 contains 13 residues. Trimming cost V 4 bases and J 8 bases, with 12 bases left between them. The CDR3 reads CASSSHILDEQFF. CDR3 bases: TGTGCCAGCAGCTCGCACATCTTGGATGAGCAGTTCTTC.

The rearrangement joins TRBV15 to TRBJ2-3; 13 bases align to TRBD2. This CDR3 is 18 amino acids long. Germline values: CDR1 LNHNV, CDR2 YYDKDF (reference sequence). J lost 6 bases, V lost 1 base, and 10 bases had no gene match. The CDR3 region has the DNA TGTGCCACCAGCAGAGGCGACGAAGGGACTAGCGGGACGGATACGCAGTATTTT. Translation gives CATSRGDEGTSGTDTQYF.

V usage is TRBV6-1 and J usage is TRBJ1-5; no clear D. Trimming took off 5 bases at V and 3 bases at J, with 14 bases between the two ends. The length of the CDR3 is 15 residues. The germline CDR1 and CDR2 sequences are MNHNS and SASEGT. The CDR3 region has the DNA TGTGCCAGCAGTCAGGTATTGGGTTCCAATCAGCCCCAGCATTTT. Residues: CASSQVLGSNQPQHF.

This clone has just one count. This chain links TRBV27 with TRBJ2-2; the D is unclear. Looked up from germline, CDR1 is MNHEY and CDR2 is SMNVEV (reference sequence). V gave up 2 bases and J gave up 3 bases, with 7 bases separating them. The CDR3 runs 14 residues. CDR3 coding DNA: TGTGCCAGCAGTTTAATTGAGGACACCGGGGAGCTGTTTTTT. Translated, it gives CASSLIEDTGELFF.

This chain uses TRBV6-1 with TRBJ2-1; 14 nucleotides align to TRBD2. Germline V CDR1 and CDR2: MNHNS, SASEGT. V dropped 4 bases and J dropped 10; count of bases not matched to a gene: 6. The length of the CDR3 is 15 residues. The CDR3 reads CASSVGLAGVSEQFF. The CDR3 region has the DNA TGTGCCAGCAGTGTGGGACTAGCGGGAGTCAGCGAGCAGTTCTTC.

A single count supports this clone. The V call is TRBV9, the J call TRBJ1-2; unclear D gene. Trimming shortened V by 0 bases and J by 6 bases, and 12 bases separated the two germline ends. The germline gives CDR1 SGDLS, CDR2 YYNGEE. CDR3 length equals 14 residues. This chain's CDR3 is CASSVDAGRDGYTF. The DNA for the CDR3 is TGTGCCAGCAGCGTAGACGCAGGACGGGATGGCTACACCTTC.